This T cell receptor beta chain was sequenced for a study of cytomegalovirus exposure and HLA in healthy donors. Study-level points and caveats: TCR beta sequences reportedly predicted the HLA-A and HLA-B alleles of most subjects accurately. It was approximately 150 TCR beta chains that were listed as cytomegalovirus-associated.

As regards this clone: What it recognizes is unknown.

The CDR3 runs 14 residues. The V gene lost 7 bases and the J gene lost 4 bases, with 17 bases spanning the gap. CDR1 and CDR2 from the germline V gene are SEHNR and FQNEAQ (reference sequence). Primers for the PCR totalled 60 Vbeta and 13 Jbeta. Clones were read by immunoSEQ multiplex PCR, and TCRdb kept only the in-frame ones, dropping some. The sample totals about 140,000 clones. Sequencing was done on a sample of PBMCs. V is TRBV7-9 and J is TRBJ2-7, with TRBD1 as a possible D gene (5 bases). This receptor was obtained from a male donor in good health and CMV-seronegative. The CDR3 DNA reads TGTGCCAGCAACCCCGCAGGGAATCCTTACGAGCAGTACTTC. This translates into CASNPAGNPYEQYF.